The following is a T cell receptor (beta chain) sequence with its context. Per the study methods: Cell counts per sample came from amplifying reference gene primers. The method was immunoSEQ multiplex PCR; TCRdb's version includes in-frame clones alone and lacks a portion of them. V, J and clone size reflect that table, while D and trimming were determined from the DNA. The sample contains some 66,000 clones, over 85% of which appear only once. The data stem from a study of blood T cell repertoires in COVID-19. Across the study: Both acute and convalescent COVID-19 samples were obtained from the United States, Italy and Spain. The analysed material was cDNA or gDNA that came from T cells, B-cell-depleted T cells, or PBMCs.

Germline trimming cut 1 base from V and 4 bases from J; bases unmatched to any gene: 11. There are 17 residues in the CDR3. Looked up from germline, CDR1 is SGDLS and CDR2 is YYNGEE. The sequence was collected from a man between 70 and 80 years old with active COVID-19. The sequenced sample was peripheral blood. The V call is TRBV9, the J call TRBJ2-3; 8 nucleotides match TRBD2. CDR3 bases: TGTGCCAGCAGCGTAAGCTACCCGGGGGGGCCGCCAGATACGCAGTATTTT. Its translation is CASSVSYPGGPPDTQYF.